Listed below are T cell receptor beta chains from one sample, sequenced in a study of shared clonotypes between healthy human individuals. Sequencing was performed with immunoSEQ multiplex PCR; in TCRdb, only in-frame clones are kept and a portion is missing. The sample yields about 2.1 million clones, about 92% seen once. Sequencing was carried out using naive CD8+ T cells from PBMCs. The receptor source for this set is a man between 18 and 35 years old in good health. Some clones in this sample may be carry-over from other donors' samples. Each CDR3 is given without its conserved first and last residue. A row's size may be missing; if present it is once, few, many or a size class.

v_call clone_size cdr3_aa
TRBV27 . ASSSPGTGDTEAF
TRBV5-6 . ASSLMTDSYNEQF
TRBV7-9 . ASSSARGSEQF
TRBV4-1 . ASSFDRMLDGELF
TRBV7-9 . ASSTRTGDDEKLF
TRBV27 . ASSLGAGGELF
TRBV5-1 . ASSPHNEQF
TRBV25-1 . ASSLPSGEQY
TRBV7-9 . ASSSAMLPYEQY
TRBV15 . ATSGLQGGKGEQY
TRBV2 . ASSEPLAGGYNEQF
TRBV21-1 . ASSTPGQNEKLF
TRBV11-2 . ASSPAGGRNEQY
TRBV9 . ASSVTNTGELF
TRBV18 . ASSPGSRRYEKLF
TRBV19 . ASSINQRANNEQF
TRBV9 . ASGQGGTEAF
TRBV19 . ASSIVGASYEQY
TRBV10-3 . AISLGRGQVDTGELF
TRBV16 . ASSQFRRANEQY
TRBV29-1 . SGWTGGLYTEAF
TRBV25-1 . ASNGGRTGELF
TRBV28 . ASTQTSVYNEQF
TRBV7-6 . ASSLAGDGTYEQY
TRBV10-3 . AISRDAEAF
TRBV6-6 once ASSYEGADYGYT
TRBV7-9 . ASSSGNSPLH
TRBV5-1 . ASSSFPGQGRLAEQY
TRBV19 . ASSIETGEHQETQY
TRBV5-6 . ASSWGTGQKAF
TRBV28 . ASSPLAGGPERSPVEQF
TRBV6-5 . ASSQEGTSSYEQY
TRBV10-3 . AISEISDTQY
TRBV27 . ASRKTTQGSYGYT
TRBV7-8 . ASSLEVSGNTIY
TRBV28 . ASSFAGVGYGYT
TRBV27 . ASRDRGTYNEQF
TRBV27 . ASSLKGRGRIGETNEKLF
TRBV18 . ASSPPSRDINQPQH
TRBV28 . ASSDGLAGGRYEQY
TRBV2 . ASSDPGGQRQETQY
TRBV9 . ASSATWGTGNTIY
TRBV7-9 . ASSPVETGFHEQY
TRBV5-1 . ASSFGKGSSYNEQF
TRBV7-3 . ASSFGVIDEQF
TRBV10-1 few ASSAQAF
TRBV5-1 . ASSLFAGLAGRSYEQY
TRBV27 many ASSFSSSYEQY
TRBV5-1 once ASSLEAGARDTQY
TRBV6-4 . ASSRQGGAF
TRBV7-9 . ASQDSYYGYT
TRBV7-9 . ASSPPREAYEQY